This T cell receptor (beta chain) is from a study of immune cell composition in non-small cell lung cancer. Findings of the study overall: Shared sequences between tumour-reactive and dominant in vivo clones were not proven. Tumour TCR-beta clonality was not significantly tied to smoking pack-years. Overall clonality, unlike maximal tumour-associated clone frequency, did not predict TIL reactivity.

Trimming cost V 8 bases and J 3 bases; bases outside gene matches: 9. The CDR3 runs to 16 residues. Germline V gene lookup returns CDR1 SGHDT and CDR2 YYEEEE. Remarks on this clone: Its cognate antigen is unknown.

The method was immunoSEQ multiplex PCR; TCRdb's version includes in-frame clones alone and lacks a portion of them. The sample lists some 4,500 clones, over 60% occurring once. Normal lung sampling was at least 3 cm from the tumour, as distant as possible. Input material: non-adjacent lung tissue. The sequence came from a human donor with non-small cell lung cancer. The chain is built from TRBV5-6 and TRBJ1-6; 9 bases agree with TRBD1. CDR3 in amino acids: CASSRRTGDYNSPLHF. For the CDR3, the DNA is TGTGCCAGTTCGAGGAGGACAGGGGACTATAATTCACCCCTCCACTTT.